Listed below are T cell receptor beta chains from one sample, sequenced in a study of neurological immune-mediated disorders. TCRdb processed the 5' RACE reads anew with MiXCR; each CDR3 protein has one entry. This table has tens of thousands of distinct CDR3 sequences, around 2.3% appearing once. What was sequenced was PBMCs. The receptors were gathered from a man aged 50 to 60 with multiple sclerosis. Each CDR3 is given with its conserved first and last residue. Each record gives: J gene, clone size, V gene, D gene, CDR3 protein, CDR3 DNA. D genes are given only for firm matches. The size of a clone is reported for some rows only, either as once, few or many, or as a class for expanded clones.

TRBJ2-7	many	TRBV20-1	NA	CSYLLREQYF	TGCAGTTACCTTTTACGGGAGCAGTACTTC
TRBJ2-3	many	TRBV20-1	NA	CSSSARGRADTQYF	TGCAGTTCCAGTGCTAGGGGTCGGGCAGATACGCAGTATTTT
TRBJ2-5	many	TRBV6-5	TRBD2	CASRTSGGTETQYF	TGTGCCAGCAGGACTAGCGGGGGTACCGAGACCCAGTACTTC
TRBJ1-5	many	TRBV5-6	NA	CASAPRGIGQPQHF	TGTGCCAGCGCCCCCCGGGGGATCGGTCAGCCCCAGCATTTT
TRBJ2-7	few	TRBV7-2	NA	CASSPRSFSYEQYF	TGTGCCAGCAGCCCGAGATCCTTCTCCTACGAGCAGTACTTC
TRBJ2-7	many	TRBV21-1	NA	CASSRTGGPPYEQYF	TGTGCCAGCAGCAGAACAGGGGGCCCTCCCTACGAGCAGTACTTC
TRBJ1-4	medium-sized	TRBV18	NA	CASSLDSVLLSTNEKLFF	TGTGCCAGCTCCCTCGACAGCGTACTCCTTTCAACTAATGAAAAACTGTTTTTT
TRBJ2-1	many	TRBV18	NA	CASSRSGTLGNEQFF	TGTGCCAGCTCACGTTCCGGGACTCTAGGAAATGAGCAGTTCTTC
TRBJ2-1	many	TRBV11-2	TRBD1	CASSLGWRDRDNEQFF	TGTGCCAGCAGCTTGGGGTGGCGAGACAGGGACAATGAGCAGTTCTTC
TRBJ1-5	many	TRBV7-2	TRBD1	CASSLAGTGIQPQHF	TGTGCCAGCAGCTTAGCTGGGACAGGGATTCAGCCCCAGCATTTT
TRBJ2-2	many	TRBV5-1	TRBD1	CASSPRDRGDGELFF	TGCGCCAGCAGCCCCCGGGACAGGGGGGACGGGGAGCTGTTTTTT
TRBJ2-5	many	TRBV27	TRBD1	CASSLTPGTGLETQYF	TGTGCCAGCAGTTTAACACCCGGGACAGGGTTGGAGACCCAGTACTTC
TRBJ2-7	many	TRBV29-1	TRBD2	CSVGGGPSYEQYF	TGCAGCGTTGGCGGGGGGCCATCCTACGAGCAGTACTTC
TRBJ1-1	many	TRBV24-1	NA	CATSTRNTEAFF	TGTGCCACCAGTACCCGGAACACTGAAGCTTTCTTT
TRBJ1-5	many	TRBV29-1	NA	CSVEASADQPQHF	TGCAGCGTTGAGGCGTCGGCGGATCAGCCCCAGCATTTT
TRBJ2-1	many	TRBV5-6	TRBD2	CASRGLAGGEQFF	TGTGCCAGCAGAGGACTAGCGGGAGGCGAGCAGTTCTTC
TRBJ1-6	many	TRBV7-2	NA	CASSRQDSPLHF	TGTGCCAGCAGCCGACAGGATTCACCCCTCCACTTT
TRBJ2-5	many	TRBV3-1	NA	CASRFGTETQYF	TGTGCCAGCAGGTTCGGGACGGAGACCCAGTACTTC
TRBJ2-5	many	TRBV27	TRBD2	CASSLIGLAGTYQETQYF	TGTGCCAGCAGTTTAATCGGACTAGCGGGGACCTACCAAGAGACCCAGTACTTC
TRBJ2-5	many	TRBV5-1	NA	CASSEGGLETQYF	TGCGCCAGCAGCGAAGGAGGGCTTGAGACCCAGTACTTC
TRBJ1-1	many	TRBV3-1	NA	CASSQGVQGNTEAFF	TGTGCCAGCAGCCAAGGCGTACAGGGGAACACTGAAGCTTTCTTT
TRBJ2-3	many	TRBV5-4	NA	CASSLDGIAGDKQYF	TGTGCCAGCAGCTTGGACGGAATCGCCGGGGACAAGCAGTATTTT
TRBJ2-3	many	TRBV30	NA	CAWSSDANTQYF	TGTGCCTGGAGTTCGGACGCGAATACGCAGTATTTT
TRBJ2-7	many	TRBV27	NA	CASSPMFSEQYF	TGTGCCAGCAGTCCCATGTTCTCCGAGCAGTACTTC
TRBJ2-7	many	TRBV7-2	TRBD1	CASSFADRPSYEQYF	TGTGCCAGCAGCTTCGCGGACAGGCCCTCCTACGAGCAGTACTTC
TRBJ2-1	many	TRBV20-1	NA	CSGTFRGRSPSSYNEQFF	TGCAGTGGTACCTTTCGGGGACGCTCACCTTCCTCCTACAATGAGCAGTTCTTC
TRBJ1-5	NA	TRBV9	NA	CASSVDGSNQPQHF	TGTGCCAGCAGCGTAGATGGGAGCAATCAGCCCCAGCATTTT
TRBJ2-3	many	TRBV12-3/TRBV12-4	NA	CASSVRDPETQYF	TGTGCCAGCAGTGTCCGGGACCCTGAGACGCAGTATTTT
TRBJ1-2	many	TRBV12-3/TRBV12-4	NA	CASSPWGGADYGYTF	TGTGCCAGCAGTCCCTGGGGGGGGGCCGACTATGGCTACACCTTC
TRBJ1-2	many	TRBV6-6	NA	CASSYEGGHYGYTF	TGTGCCAGCAGTTACGAAGGGGGGCATTATGGCTACACCTTC
TRBJ2-5	many	TRBV5-1	NA	CASSLGNGETQYF	TGCGCCAGCAGCTTAGGCAACGGAGAGACCCAGTACTTC
TRBJ1-5	many	TRBV3-1	NA	CASSQGKGGQPQHF	TGTGCCAGCAGCCAGGGGAAGGGGGGTCAGCCCCAGCATTTT
TRBJ2-1	many	TRBV6-2/TRBV6-3	NA	CATLPGLPYDNEQFF	TGTGCCACCTTACCCGGACTGCCCTATGACAATGAGCAGTTCTTC
TRBJ2-5	many	TRBV11-2	NA	CASSGPGETQYF	TGTGCCAGCAGCGGTCCCGGGGAGACCCAGTACTTC
TRBJ2-7	many	TRBV4-2	TRBD2	CASSPQGLAGSRVEQYF	TGTGCCAGCAGCCCGCAAGGACTAGCGGGGAGCCGGGTCGAGCAGTACTTC
TRBJ1-5	many	TRBV6-6	NA	CASSSTGDQPQHF	TGTGCCAGCTCCTCGACGGGCGATCAGCCCCAGCATTTT
TRBJ1-4	many	TRBV3-1	TRBD1	CASRDTGGDEKLFF	TGTGCCAGCAGAGACACAGGGGGCGACGAAAAACTGTTTTTT
TRBJ2-5	many	TRBV10-3	NA	CAISEGPVGRETQYF	TGTGCCATCAGTGAGGGTCCGGTAGGGCGGGAGACCCAGTACTTC
TRBJ1-6	many	TRBV20-1	TRBD1	CSAFTGAPLHF	TGCAGTGCGTTTACAGGGGCACCCCTCCACTTT
TRBJ2-3	many	TRBV5-1	NA	CASSWGLTSLDTDTQYF	TGCGCCAGCAGCTGGGGGCTGACTAGCTTGGACACAGATACGCAGTATTTT
TRBJ2-5	many	TRBV12-3/TRBV12-4	NA	CASSFRGDSQETQYF	TGTGCCAGCAGTTTTAGGGGGGACAGTCAAGAGACCCAGTACTTC
TRBJ1-1	many	TRBV7-2	NA	CASSFSSPWDTEAFF	TGTGCCAGCAGCTTTAGTAGCCCCTGGGACACTGAAGCTTTCTTT